This section outlines one T cell receptor (beta chain) sequence together with its context. Its antigen is unknown. V lost 5 bases and J 1 base, leaving 12 bases between the germline ends. Germline V gives CDR1 SEHNR, CDR2 FQNEAQ (reference sequence). The length of the CDR3 is 14 residues. The treatment is: oral pan-JAK inhibitor, 5-10 mg twice daily. The authors extracted RNA and reverse transcribed it into cDNA as the sequencing template. Clones were sequenced by immunoSEQ multiplex PCR, and TCRdb holds only the in-frame ones, with some missing. This sample has over 100,000 clones, with about 50% found just once. This record belongs to a study of CD8+ T cells in alopecia areata. Background on the study: Patients received oral tofacitinib, 5 to 10 mg twice daily, for moderate-to-severe alopecia areata. Points from the study as a whole: Affected scalp, especially in alopecia totalis/universalis, had a higher clonality than normal scalp did. Persistence in scalp and blood during tofacitinib was observed for many expanded lesional clones.

The sequencing used CD4+ T cells sorted from blood, collected at week 4, from a patient treated with tofacitinib. V usage is TRBV7-9 and J usage is TRBJ2-7, with D tentatively TRBD1 or TRBD2 (5 bases each). This sequence originates from a human donor with alopecia areata. CDR3 residues: CASSRGAASYEQYF. The CDR3 nucleotides are TGTGCCAGCAGCAGAGGGGCGGCTTCCTACGAGCAGTACTTC.